These 3 T cell receptor beta chains came from one sample sequenced in a study of control samples from healthy donors and cancer patients. Sequencing used immunoSEQ multiplex PCR; TCRdb keeps in-frame clones, though not all of them. This sample has roughly 400,000 clones, with roughly 90% found just once. The specimen was PBMCs. The source of these receptors is a man aged 35 to 55 with head and neck cancer.

The genes are TRBV6-5 and TRBJ2-7; 7 bases fit TRBD1. J lost 3 bases, V lost 0 bases, and 5 bases had no gene match. Germline CDR1 reads MNHEY; CDR2 reads SVGAGI. The CDR3 spans 15 residues. The CDR3: CASSYSGTEFYEQYF. In nucleotides, the CDR3 is TGTGCCAGCAGTTACTCCGGGACAGAATTCTACGAGCAGTACTTC.

The genes are TRBV5-6 and TRBJ1-5; possible D gene TRBD1, 6 bases. V was shortened by 4 bases and J by 5 bases, with 13 bases between the two germline ends. This CDR3 has 14 residues. Germline V gene lookup returns CDR1 SGHDT and CDR2 YYEEEE. The CDR3 DNA reads TGTGCCAGCAGCCATGGGACACGCGATCAGCCCCAGCATTTT. Amino acid sequence: CASSHGTRDQPQHF.

In its sample, this clone was seen once. The V gene is TRBV7-9, the J gene TRBJ2-5; D is uncertain. Germline V gene data show CDR1 as SEHNR and CDR2 as FQNEAQ (reference sequence). The CDR3 is made up of 11 amino acids. V was cut by 1 base and J by 5 bases, with 2 bases left in between. The CDR3 DNA reads as TGTGCCAGCAGCTTAGATGAGACCCAGTACTTC. It specifies CASSLDETQYF.